Only a few counts were recorded for the clone carrying this T cell receptor beta chain. What it binds is not known. V was shortened by 6 bases and J by 4 bases, with 18 bases between the two germline ends. The CDR3 has 15 residues. The data stem from a study of T cell repertoires in cytomegalovirus infection. At the level of the study: It can be stated that public TCR beta signatures indicated CMV infection as well as a matching HLA type. General study points: CMV-specific HLA-C-restricted TCR beta clonotypes dominated the ex vivo response.

TCRdb re-derived calls from the reads in MiXCR, one entry per CDR3 protein. The sample yields 300,000 to 400,000 distinct CDR3 sequences, more than 20% seen once. The rearrangement links TRBV12-3 or TRBV12-4 to TRBJ1-1, with D tentatively TRBD1 (6 bases). This receptor was taken from a human donor in good health (CMV status not recorded). Some clones in this sample may be carry-over from other donors' samples. Material: cultured PBMCs, obtained from culture after CMV antigen stimulation. Written as DNA, the CDR3 is TGTGCCAGCAGCCCTCCAGGGGTTGAAAGCACTGAAGCTTTCTTT. Protein: CASSPPGVESTEAFF.